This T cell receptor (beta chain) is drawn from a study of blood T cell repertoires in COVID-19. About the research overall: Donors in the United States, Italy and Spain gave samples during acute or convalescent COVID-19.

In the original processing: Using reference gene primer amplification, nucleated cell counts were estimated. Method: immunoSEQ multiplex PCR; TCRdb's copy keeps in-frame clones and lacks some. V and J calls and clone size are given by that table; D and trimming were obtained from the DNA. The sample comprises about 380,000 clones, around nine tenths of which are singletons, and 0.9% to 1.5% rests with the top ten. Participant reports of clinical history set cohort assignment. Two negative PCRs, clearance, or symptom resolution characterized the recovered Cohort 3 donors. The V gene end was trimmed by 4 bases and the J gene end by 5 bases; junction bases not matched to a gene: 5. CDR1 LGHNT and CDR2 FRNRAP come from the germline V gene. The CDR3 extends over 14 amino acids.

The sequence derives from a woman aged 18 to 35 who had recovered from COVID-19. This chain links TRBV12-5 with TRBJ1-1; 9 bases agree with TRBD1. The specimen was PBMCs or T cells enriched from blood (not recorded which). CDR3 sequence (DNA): TGTGCTAGTGGTTCCCGACAGGGGGGTACTGAAGCTTTCTTT. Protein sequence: CASGSRQGGTEAFF.